This paragraph reports one TCR beta chain. The antigen remains unidentified. These data originate in a study of shared clonotypes between healthy human individuals. Study-wide findings and caveats: Across a handful of donors, naive CD4 shared 5% to 6.5%, naive CD8 approximately 3.5%, memory CD4 roughly 2.4%, memory CD8 around 0.42%. Against clonotypes common to all four donors, non-shared ones had lower generation probabilities.

Trimming removed 10 bases from V and 4 bases from J, with 11 bases in between. The CDR3 spans 11 residues. Germline V gives CDR1 MNHNS, CDR2 SASEGT. The naive CD8 fraction comprised CD45RO-negative cells positively selected for CCR7 and excluded terminally differentiated effector memory CD45RA+ cells. The material for each subset, its genomic DNA, was split evenly across several immunoSEQ plates. Measured with immunoSEQ multiplex PCR; TCRdb has only the in-frame clones, and not every one. This table has about 2 million clones, about 95% appearing once. The source of this sequence is a man between 18 and 29 years old in good health. V gene TRBV6-1 combines with J gene TRBJ2-7; D is perhaps TRBD2 (5 bases). The specimen was naive CD8+ T cells sorted from blood. The CDR3 reads CATDFRYEQYF. Written as DNA, the CDR3 is TGTGCCACGGACTTCCGATACGAGCAGTACTTC.